Listed below are T cell receptor beta chains from one sample, sequenced in a study of cytomegalovirus exposure and HLA in healthy donors. Sequenced by immunoSEQ multiplex PCR; TCRdb stores in-frame clones only, minus some. The sample contains 200,000 to 300,000 clones, less than 95% of which appear only once. Sequencing was carried out using PBMCs. These receptor sequences come from a woman aged 25 to 39 in good health and CMV-seronegative. Both conserved end residues are part of each CDR3. The D gene is left open where the match is weak. Clone size is stated in some rows and not others, as once, few, many or a class when expanded.

v_gene	abundance	d_gene	j_gene	CDR3aa	CDR3nt
TRBV4-2	NA	NA	TRBJ1-4	CASSQDSREAYPYEKLFF	TGTGCCAGCAGCCAGGATTCCCGGGAAGCCTACCCCTATGAAAAACTGTTTTTT
TRBV19	NA	TRBD1	TRBJ1-2	CASSRQGADYGYTF	TGTGCCAGTAGTCGACAGGGGGCGGACTATGGCTACACCTTC
TRBV7-2	NA	TRBD2	TRBJ2-7	CASSPGAGEAYEQYF	TGTGCCAGCAGCCCAGGAGCGGGAGAAGCCTACGAGCAGTACTTC
TRBV11-3	NA	NA	TRBJ2-3	CASSPGHMTDTQYF	TGTGCCAGCAGCCCGGGACATATGACAGATACGCAGTATTTT
TRBV11-2	NA	TRBD2	TRBJ2-3	CASSLGPSGRASDTQYF	TGTGCCAGCAGCTTAGGGCCTAGCGGGAGGGCCTCAGATACGCAGTATTTT
TRBV28	NA	NA	TRBJ2-1	CASRGDVSSYNEQFF	TGTGCCAGCAGGGGGGACGTAAGCTCCTACAATGAGCAGTTCTTC
TRBV6-1	few	TRBD2	TRBJ2-3	CASSDLAGGTDTQYF	TGTGCCAGCAGTGACCTAGCGGGGGGCACAGATACGCAGTATTTT
TRBV28	NA	NA	TRBJ1-2	CASSLSRLSGYTF	TGTGCCAGCAGTTTATCCCGCCTCTCGGGTTACACCTTC
TRBV27	NA	TRBD1	TRBJ1-2	CASSDRGYPSYGYTF	TGTGCCAGCAGCGACAGGGGATATCCGAGCTATGGCTACACCTTC
TRBV25-1	NA	NA	TRBJ2-6	CASSGPIGAGPGANVLTF	TGTGCCAGCAGTGGACCAATCGGGGCAGGGCCTGGGGCCAACGTCCTGACTTTC
TRBV4-3	NA	NA	TRBJ2-7	CASSQETGYEQYF	TGCGCCAGCAGCCAAGAGACAGGCTACGAGCAGTACTTC
TRBV5-5	NA	NA	TRBJ2-7	CASSLGLPYEQYF	TGTGCCAGCAGCCTCGGACTTCCATACGAGCAGTACTTC
TRBV28	once	TRBD1	TRBJ2-7	CASSSGTEPFEQYF	TGTGCCAGCAGCTCCGGGACAGAACCCTTCGAGCAGTACTTC
TRBV27	few	NA	TRBJ2-7	CASRTGLSSYEQYF	TGTGCCAGCAGAACCGGACTGAGCTCCTACGAGCAGTACTTC
TRBV7-2	few	TRBD2	TRBJ2-1	CASSSGLAVMVAYNEQFF	TGTGCCAGCAGCTCGGGACTAGCGGTAATGGTAGCCTACAATGAGCAGTTCTTC
TRBV2	few	NA	TRBJ2-4	CASSVSGVDLAKNIQYF	TGTGCCAGCAGTGTCAGCGGTGTCGATCTAGCCAAAAACATTCAGTACTTC
TRBV1	NA	NA	TRBJ2-1	CTSSQNRLKPFHNEQFF	TGCACCAGCAGCCAAAACCGATTAAAACCCTTCCACAATGAGCAGTTCTTC
TRBV6-5	NA	NA	TRBJ2-2	CASSYEPLHTGELFF	TGTGCCAGCAGTTATGAGCCACTGCACACCGGGGAGCTGTTTTTT